The 18 T cell receptor beta chains below were found in one sample sequenced in a study of T-cell memory formation after mild COVID-19. Via MiXCR, TCRdb re-called the 5' RACE reads, giving one row per CDR3 protein. This table holds around 530,000 distinct CDR3 sequences, about 20% found once. The sample taken for sequencing was PBMCs or a T cell subset sorted from them (not recorded which). The receptors originated from an adult woman who had mild COVID-19 (a few samples of this study predate the infection). Cell type and time point are not known.

This clonotype was recorded at least ten times. The rearrangement joins TRBV7-6 to TRBJ2-4; 8 nucleotides match TRBD2. V shed 2 bases, J shed 0 bases, and the junction held 0 bases outside the gene matches. The CDR3 contains 15 residues. Per germline, CDR1 SGHVS and CDR2 FNYEAQ. CDR3 coding DNA: TGTGCCAGCAGCTTACTAGCGGGAGCCAAAAACATTCAGTACTTC. Encoded protein: CASSLLAGAKNIQYF.

This clonotype came up a few times. This sequence joins TRBV10-3 and TRBJ2-7; 8 bases agree with TRBD2. V trimming: 10 bases; J trimming: 2 bases; junction bases outside the gene matches: 10. The CDR3 consists of 14 residues. Germline CDR1 ENHRY, CDR2 SYGVKD. The CDR3 DNA is TGTGCCACGGGGGGGCGGGAGTATACCTACGAGCAGTACTTC. Amino acids: CATGGREYTYEQYF.

This chain links TRBV6-5 with TRBJ2-1, with 13 nucleotides matching TRBD2. The CDR3 totals 17 residues. Germline V lookup: CDR1 MNHEY, CDR2 SVGAGI. V dropped 2 bases and J dropped 8; count of bases not matched to a gene: 9. The CDR3 region is CASSYGRLAGGPDEQFF. The CDR3 bases are TGTGCCAGCAGTTACGGACGACTAGCGGGAGGACCAGATGAGCAGTTCTTC.

Note on this clonotype: An end of the junction differs from the germline gene, which may be a read error. This chain connects TRBV19 to TRBJ1-1; D call uncertain. The germline V gene encodes CDR1 LNHDA and CDR2 SQIVND (reference sequence). The CDR3 consists of 14 residues. Here the CDR3 reads CVSSPGNQDTEAFF. The CDR3 DNA is TGTGTCAGTAGTCCCGGAAATCAGGACACTGAAGCTTTCTTT.

The chain joins TRBV5-1 to TRBJ2-2, with D possibly matching TRBD2 (5 bases). CDR3 length: 14 residues. The germline V gene encodes CDR1 SGHRS and CDR2 YFSETQ. V lost 6 bases to trimming and J lost 4 bases, with 13 bases between them. This CDR3 is CASTETAGTGELFF. The CDR3 region has the DNA TGCGCCAGCACCGAGACCGCGGGCACCGGGGAGCTGTTTTTT.

The J gene is TRBJ2-5, the V gene TRBV7-9; 8 bases line up with TRBD1. Trimming at V came to 0 bases and at J to 2 bases, leaving 5 bases not matched to a gene. The V gene's germline CDR1 is SEHNR and CDR2 FQNEAQ (reference sequence). This CDR3 contains 16 residues. The CDR3: CASSLALTGVQETQYF. CDR3 DNA sequence: TGTGCCAGCAGCTTAGCTTTGACAGGGGTTCAAGAGACCCAGTACTTC.

This clonotype was counted a few times. The chain links TRBV5-1 to TRBJ2-2; maybe TRBD1 (5 bases). The ends were cut back, 4 bases at V and 3 bases at J, with 16 bases in the middle. CDR3 length equals 16 residues. Looked up from germline, CDR1 is SGHRS and CDR2 is YFSETQ. CDR3 loop: CASSRTGPGDTGELFF. In DNA form, the CDR3 reads TGCGCCAGCAGCCGTACAGGACCCGGTGACACCGGGGAGCTGTTTTTT.

This clonotype was detected a few times. The V gene is TRBV27, the J gene TRBJ2-2; TRBD1 agrees at 7 bases. Germline-derived CDR1 and CDR2 are MNHEY and SMNVEV (reference sequence). J was trimmed by 7 bases and V by 5 bases; bases with no gene match: 13. The CDR3 covers 16 residues. The CDR3 DNA reads TGTGCCAGCAGTCCCATACGAGGGACAGTGGTCGGGGAGCTGTTTTTT. It is translated as CASSPIRGTVVGELFF.

This clonotype was picked up many times. The V gene is TRBV3-1, the J gene TRBJ2-7; no definite D call. The CDR3 covers 14 residues. V was trimmed by 1 base and J by 4 bases, leaving 11 bases between them. Germline CDR1 LGHDT, CDR2 YNNKEL (reference sequence). CDR3 DNA: TGTGCCAGCAGCCAAGTCGTCAGTTTTTACGAGCAGTACTTC. It specifies CASSQVVSFYEQYF.

This clonotype has a count of ten or more. This chain connects TRBV20-1 to TRBJ2-1; 9 nucleotides align to TRBD1. The CDR3 spans 15 residues. V was pared by 1 base and J by 8 bases, with 9 bases of the junction left unmatched. Germline CDR1 is DFQATT and CDR2 is SNEGSKA (reference sequence). The CDR3 bases are TGCAGTGCTAGAGTGGGGACAGGGCTACCGGATGAGCAGTTCTTC. Translation: CSARVGTGLPDEQFF.

This clonotype was detected ten times or more. The chain links TRBV5-6 to TRBJ2-5; D is possibly TRBD1 (6 bases). CDR3 size: 15 residues. Trimming removed 4 bases at V and 3 bases at J, with 16 bases between. Per the germline V gene, CDR1 is SGHDT and CDR2 is YYEEEE. The CDR3: CASSLQGPRKETQYF. The CDR3 DNA reads as TGTGCCAGCAGCCTACAGGGACCAAGAAAAGAGACCCAGTACTTC.

This clonotype was found a few times. The chain joins TRBV5-1 to TRBJ1-1, with no clear D. The ends were cut back, 4 bases at V and 5 bases at J, with 15 bases in the middle. This CDR3 region has 14 residues. Germline CDR1 and CDR2: SGHRS and YFSETQ. CDR3 protein: CASSPGLGPTEAFF. The CDR3 nucleotides are TGCGCCAGCAGCCCGGGCTTAGGGCCGACTGAAGCTTTCTTT.

This clonotype occurred once. CDR3 sequence reads: CASSEAKTGAGNTIYF. The CDR3 coding sequence is TGTGCCAGCAGTGAAGCGAAAACAGGGGCTGGAAACACCATATATTTT. This chain links TRBV6-1 with TRBJ1-3; 7 nucleotides agree with TRBD1. CDR1 is MNHNS and CDR2 is SASEGT in the germline V gene. Germline trimming cut 0 bases from V and 2 bases from J; bases unmatched to any gene: 4. The CDR3 extends over 16 amino acids.

The genes are TRBV6-1 and TRBJ1-1; 7 bases are shared with TRBD1. CDR1 and CDR2 from the germline V gene are MNHNS and SASEGT. CDR3 length: 12 residues. J gave up 4 bases and V 9 bases, and 5 bases lay outside the gene matches. The CDR3 spells CASRGPVTEAFF. The CDR3 coding sequence is TGTGCCAGTAGGGGGCCGGTCACTGAAGCTTTCTTT.

This clonotype was detected a few times. The chain carries TRBV3-1 and TRBJ1-4; weak D call: TRBD1 (5 bases). The CDR3 totals 14 residues. CDR1 and CDR2 from the germline V gene are LGHDT and YNNKEL (reference sequence). Trimming took 4 bases from V and 7 from J, leaving 13 bases between them. CDR3 bases: TGTGCCAGCAGCCCGCAGGGTAGTAGTGAAAAACTGTTTTTT. Residues: CASSPQGSSEKLFF.

This clonotype was counted only a few times. The chain recombines TRBV6-5 with TRBJ1-2; TRBD1 aligns across 8 bases. V lost 2 bases to trimming and J lost 4 bases; unmatched junction nucleotides: 6. Germline V gene sequence: CDR1 MNHEY, CDR2 SVGAGI. The CDR3 totals 15 residues. The CDR3 loop is CASSYHPQGAYGYTF. The CDR3 DNA is TGTGCCAGCAGTTACCACCCCCAGGGGGCCTATGGCTACACCTTC.

The V and J genes are TRBV5-1 and TRBJ1-2; D perhaps matches TRBD1 (6 bases). Germline lookup yields CDR1 SGHRS and CDR2 YFSETQ. The CDR3 runs 14 residues. V was pared by 4 bases and J by 3 bases, with 13 bases between. CDR3 sequence reads: CASSRQDPDYGYTF. The DNA of the CDR3 is TGCGCCAGCAGCCGACAGGATCCGGACTATGGCTACACCTTC.

This clonotype was detected a few times. The chain links TRBV7-2 to TRBJ2-5; the D is unclear. The V gene lost 5 bases and the J gene lost 2 bases, with 12 bases spanning the gap. CDR1 and CDR2 from the germline V gene are SGHTA and FQGNSA. This CDR3 has 14 amino acids. The CDR3 DNA reads as TGTGCCAGCAGCCCTGGCCGCTCTCAAGAGACCCAGTACTTC. Encoded protein: CASSPGRSQETQYF. The full variable domain, completed using reference TRBV7-2 and TRBJ2-5, is GAGVSQSPSNKVTEKGKDVELRCDPISGHTALYWYRQSLGQGLEFLIYFQGNSAPDKSGLPSDRFSAERTGGSVSTLTIQRTQQEDSAVYLCASSPGRSQETQYFGPGTRLLVL.